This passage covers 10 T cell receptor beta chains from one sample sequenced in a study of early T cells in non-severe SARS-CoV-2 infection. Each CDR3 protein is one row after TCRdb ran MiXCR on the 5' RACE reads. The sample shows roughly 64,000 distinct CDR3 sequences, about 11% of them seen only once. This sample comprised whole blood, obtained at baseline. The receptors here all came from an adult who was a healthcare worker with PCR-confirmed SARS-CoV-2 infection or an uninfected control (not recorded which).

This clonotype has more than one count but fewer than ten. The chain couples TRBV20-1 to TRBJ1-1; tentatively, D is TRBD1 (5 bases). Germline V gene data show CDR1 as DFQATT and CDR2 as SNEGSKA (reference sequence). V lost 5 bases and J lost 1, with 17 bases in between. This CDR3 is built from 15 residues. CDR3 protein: CSAPRQTTENTEAFF. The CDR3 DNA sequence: TGCAGTGCTCCCAGACAGACGACAGAGAACACTGAAGCTTTCTTT.

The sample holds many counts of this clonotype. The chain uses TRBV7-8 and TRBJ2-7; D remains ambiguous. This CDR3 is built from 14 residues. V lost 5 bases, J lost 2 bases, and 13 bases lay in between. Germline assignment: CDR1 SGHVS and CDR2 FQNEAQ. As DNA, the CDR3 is TGTGCCAGCAGCACCCGGACGGCCACCTACGAGCAGTACTTC. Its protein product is CASSTRTATYEQYF. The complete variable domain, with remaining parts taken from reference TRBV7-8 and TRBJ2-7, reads GAGVSQSPRYKVAKRGQDVALRCDPISGHVSLFWYQQALGQGPEFLTYFQNEAQLDKSGLPSDRFFAERPEGSVSTLKIQRTQQEDSAVYLCASSTRTATYEQYFGPGTRLTVT.

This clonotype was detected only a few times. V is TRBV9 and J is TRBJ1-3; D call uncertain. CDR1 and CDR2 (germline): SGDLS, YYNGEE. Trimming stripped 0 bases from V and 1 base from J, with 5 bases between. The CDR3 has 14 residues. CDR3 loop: CASSVVSSGNTIYF. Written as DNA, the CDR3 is TGTGCCAGCAGCGTAGTCAGTTCTGGAAACACCATATATTTT. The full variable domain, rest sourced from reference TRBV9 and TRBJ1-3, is DSGVTQTPKHLITATGQRVTLRCSPRSGDLSVYWYQQSLDQGLQFLIQYYNGEERAKGNILERFSAQQFPDLHSELNLSSLELGDSALYFCASSVVSSGNTIYFGEGSWLTVV.

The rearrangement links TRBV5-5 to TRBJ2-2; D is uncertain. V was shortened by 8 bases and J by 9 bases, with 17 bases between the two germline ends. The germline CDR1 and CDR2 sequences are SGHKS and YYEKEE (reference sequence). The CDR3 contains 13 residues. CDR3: CASQNLALRELFF. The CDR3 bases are TGTGCCAGTCAGAACCTGGCCTTAAGGGAGCTGTTTTTT.

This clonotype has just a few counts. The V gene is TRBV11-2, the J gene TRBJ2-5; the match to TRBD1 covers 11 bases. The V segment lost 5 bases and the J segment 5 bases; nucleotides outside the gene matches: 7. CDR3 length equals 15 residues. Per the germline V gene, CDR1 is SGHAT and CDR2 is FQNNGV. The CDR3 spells CASSTDRGRTETQYF. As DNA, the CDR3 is TGTGCCAGCAGCACGGACAGGGGGCGAACGGAGACCCAGTACTTC.

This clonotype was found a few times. CDR3 in DNA: TGTGCCAGCAGCCCCCTAGCCATGGAGACCCAGTACTTC. Translation: CASSPLAMETQYF. The gene calls are TRBV11-2 and TRBJ2-5, with D possibly TRBD2 on 5 matching bases. Per the germline V gene, CDR1 is SGHAT and CDR2 is FQNNGV. V was trimmed by 5 bases and J by 5 bases, leaving 12 bases between them. There are 13 residues in the CDR3.

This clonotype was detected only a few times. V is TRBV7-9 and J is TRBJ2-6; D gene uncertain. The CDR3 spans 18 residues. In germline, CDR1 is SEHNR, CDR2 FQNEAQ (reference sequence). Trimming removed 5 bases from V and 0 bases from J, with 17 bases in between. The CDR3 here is CASSLHRTAYSGANVLTF. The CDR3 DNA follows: TGTGCCAGCAGCCTACATAGAACAGCCTACTCTGGGGCCAACGTCCTGACTTTC.

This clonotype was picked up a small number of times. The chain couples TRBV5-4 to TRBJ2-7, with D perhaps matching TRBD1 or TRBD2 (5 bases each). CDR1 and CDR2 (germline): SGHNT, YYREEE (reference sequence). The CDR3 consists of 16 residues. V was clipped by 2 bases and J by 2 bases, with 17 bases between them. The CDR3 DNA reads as TGTGCCAGCAGCTTTCTCCGGGACCTAGAGACCTACGAGCAGTACTTC. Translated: CASSFLRDLETYEQYF.

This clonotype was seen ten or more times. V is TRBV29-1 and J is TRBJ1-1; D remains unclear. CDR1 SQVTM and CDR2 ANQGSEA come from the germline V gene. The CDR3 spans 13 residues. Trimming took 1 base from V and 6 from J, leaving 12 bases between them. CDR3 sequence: CSVEVSGYAEAFF. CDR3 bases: TGCAGCGTTGAAGTGTCGGGTTACGCTGAAGCTTTCTTT. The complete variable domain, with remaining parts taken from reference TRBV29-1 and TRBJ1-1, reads SAVISQKPSRDICQRGTSLTIQCQVDSQVTMMFWYRQQPGQSLTLIATANQGSEATYESGFVIDKFPISRPNLTFSTLTVSNMSPEDSSIYLCSVEVSGYAEAFFGQGTRLTVV.

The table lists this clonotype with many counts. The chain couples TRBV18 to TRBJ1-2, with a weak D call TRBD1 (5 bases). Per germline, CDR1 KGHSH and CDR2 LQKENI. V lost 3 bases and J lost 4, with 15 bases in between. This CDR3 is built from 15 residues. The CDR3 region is CASSPGEGLFYGYTF. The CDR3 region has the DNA TGTGCCAGCTCACCCGGGGAGGGACTTTTCTATGGCTACACCTTC.